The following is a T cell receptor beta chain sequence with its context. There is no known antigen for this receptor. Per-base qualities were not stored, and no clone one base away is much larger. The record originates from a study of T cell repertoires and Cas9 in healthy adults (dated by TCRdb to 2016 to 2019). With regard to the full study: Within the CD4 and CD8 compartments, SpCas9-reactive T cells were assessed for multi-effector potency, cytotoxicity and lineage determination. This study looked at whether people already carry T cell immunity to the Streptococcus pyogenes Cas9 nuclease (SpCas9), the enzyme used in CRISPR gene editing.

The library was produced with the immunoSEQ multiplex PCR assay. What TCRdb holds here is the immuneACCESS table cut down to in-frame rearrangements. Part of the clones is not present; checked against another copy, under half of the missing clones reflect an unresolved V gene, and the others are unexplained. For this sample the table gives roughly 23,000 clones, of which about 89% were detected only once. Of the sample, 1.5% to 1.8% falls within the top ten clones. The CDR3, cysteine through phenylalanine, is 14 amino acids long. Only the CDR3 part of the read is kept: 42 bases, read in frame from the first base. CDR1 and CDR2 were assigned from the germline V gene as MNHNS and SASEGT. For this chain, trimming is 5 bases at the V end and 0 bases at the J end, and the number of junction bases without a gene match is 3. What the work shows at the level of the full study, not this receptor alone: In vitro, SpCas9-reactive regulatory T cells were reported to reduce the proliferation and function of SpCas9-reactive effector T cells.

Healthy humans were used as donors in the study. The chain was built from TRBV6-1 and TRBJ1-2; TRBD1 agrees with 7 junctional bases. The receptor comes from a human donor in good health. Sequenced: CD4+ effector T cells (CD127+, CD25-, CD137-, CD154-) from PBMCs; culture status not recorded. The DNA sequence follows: TGTGCCAGCAGTAGACAGGGAACTAACTATGGCTACACCTTC. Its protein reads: CASSRQGTNYGYTF.